This T cell receptor (beta chain) was recorded in a study of blood T cell repertoires in COVID-19. TCRdb keeps only in-frame clones here, not all; method: immunoSEQ multiplex PCR. The sample lists roughly 86,000 clones, 90% to 95% seen once, with about 2% in the top ten. This CDR3 spans 20 amino acids. The source of this sequence is a woman in her forties or fifties in a cohort sampled during active COVID-19. The material sequenced was peripheral blood. The chain employs TRBV21-1 and TRBJ2-2; the table's D call, TRBD2, was not checked against the DNA. TRBV21-1 is a known pseudogene. The CDR3 region has the DNA TGTGCCAGCAGCAATCTTTTTTTAGCGGGAAGGTTCTTTAACACCGGGGAGCTGTTTTTT. This sequence encodes CASSNLFLAGRFFNTGELFF.